The sequence of this T cell receptor beta chain was determined in a study of T cells in Graves' hyperthyroidism and ophthalmopathy. Across the study: At initial diagnosis, before any treatment had begun, peripheral blood was obtained.

V shed 7 bases and J 9 bases; nucleotides not matched to a gene: 9. Germline V CDR1 and CDR2: MNHNS, SASEGT. The CDR3 totals 14 residues. Amplification targeted TCR beta CDR3 regions from RNA transcripts. RT-PCR in the first round (using the HTBI primer set) targeted the TCR CDR3. MiXCR, run by TCRdb on the multiplex PCR reads, gives a single entry per CDR3 protein. The sample gives hundreds of thousands of distinct CDR3 sequences, approximately 19% of which show up once; 16% is in the top ten. Hyperthyroidism had been newly diagnosed in patients aged 18 to 65, and its duration was under 2 months. The blood specimen was taken at initial hyperthyroidism diagnosis, before any ophthalmopathy symptoms. This clonotype appeared a few times.

V usage is TRBV6-1 and J usage is TRBJ1-5, with 10 nucleotides matching TRBD1. Sequenced: blood. The sequence derives from a woman in her fifties or sixties with Graves' hyperthyroidism that later progressed to Graves' ophthalmopathy. CDR3 bases: TGTGCCAGCACCCGGGACAGGGGAATCGGGCCCCAGCATTTT. It specifies CASTRDRGIGPQHF.